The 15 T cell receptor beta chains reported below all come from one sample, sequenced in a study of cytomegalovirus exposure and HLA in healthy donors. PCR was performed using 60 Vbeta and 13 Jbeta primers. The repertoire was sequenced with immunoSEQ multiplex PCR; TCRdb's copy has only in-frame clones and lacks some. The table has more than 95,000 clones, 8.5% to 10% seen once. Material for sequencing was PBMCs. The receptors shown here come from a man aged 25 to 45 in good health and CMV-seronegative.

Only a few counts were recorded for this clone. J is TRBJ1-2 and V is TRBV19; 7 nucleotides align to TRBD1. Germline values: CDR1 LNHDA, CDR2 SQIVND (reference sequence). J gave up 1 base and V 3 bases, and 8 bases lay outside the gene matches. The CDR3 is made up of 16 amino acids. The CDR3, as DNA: TGTGCCAGTAGTATGGGACAGCCTTCTTATAACTATGGCTACACCTTC. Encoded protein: CASSMGQPSYNYGYTF.

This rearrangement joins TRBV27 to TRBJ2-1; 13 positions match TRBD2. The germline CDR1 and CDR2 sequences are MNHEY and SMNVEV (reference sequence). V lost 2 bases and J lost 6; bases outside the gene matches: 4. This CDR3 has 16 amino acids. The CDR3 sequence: CASSLIGTSGTNEQFF. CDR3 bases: TGTGCCAGCAGTTTAATAGGGACTAGCGGGACCAATGAGCAGTTCTTC.

The CDR3 sequence is CASSPGRWGIGYTEAFF. The CDR3 coding sequence is TGCGCCAGCAGCCCCGGGAGGTGGGGGATCGGGTACACTGAAGCTTTCTTT. The V call is TRBV5-1, the J call TRBJ1-1, with a tentative D call TRBD1 (5 bases). Between the trimmed V and J ends, which lost 4 bases and 3 bases, there was a span of 22 bases. Germline CDR1 is SGHRS and CDR2 is YFSETQ. This CDR3 contains 17 residues.

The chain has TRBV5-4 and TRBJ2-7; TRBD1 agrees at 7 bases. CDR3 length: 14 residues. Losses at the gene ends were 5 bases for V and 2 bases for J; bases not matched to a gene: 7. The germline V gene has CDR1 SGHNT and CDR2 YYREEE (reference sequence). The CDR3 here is CASRPGTDTYEQYF. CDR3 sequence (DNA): TGTGCCAGCAGACCCGGGACAGATACCTACGAGCAGTACTTC.

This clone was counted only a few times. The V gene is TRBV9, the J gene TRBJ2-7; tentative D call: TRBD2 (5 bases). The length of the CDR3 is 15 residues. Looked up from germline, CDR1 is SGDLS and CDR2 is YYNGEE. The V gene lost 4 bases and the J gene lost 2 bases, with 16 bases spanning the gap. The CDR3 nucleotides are TGTGCCAGCAGCACTCCCCCGGACTCAACCTACGAGCAGTACTTC. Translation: CASSTPPDSTYEQYF.

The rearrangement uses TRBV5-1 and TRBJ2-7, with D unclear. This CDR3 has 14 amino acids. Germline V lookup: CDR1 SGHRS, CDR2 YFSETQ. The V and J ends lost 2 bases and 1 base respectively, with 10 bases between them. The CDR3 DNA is TGCGCCAGCAGCTTTGAAACCGGTTCCTACGAGCAGTACTTC. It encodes CASSFETGSYEQYF.

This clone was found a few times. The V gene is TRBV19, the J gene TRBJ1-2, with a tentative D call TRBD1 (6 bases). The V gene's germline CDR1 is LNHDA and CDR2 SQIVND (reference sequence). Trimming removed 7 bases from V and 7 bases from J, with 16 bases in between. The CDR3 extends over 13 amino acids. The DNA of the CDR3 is TGTGCCAGTAAGGTGCGGGGGCAGGGTGGCTACACCTTC. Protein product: CASKVRGQGGYTF. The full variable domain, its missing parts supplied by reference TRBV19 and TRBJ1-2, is DGGITQSPKYLFRKEGQNVTLSCEQNLNHDAMYWYRQDPGQGLRLIYYSQIVNDFQKGDIAEGYSVSREKKESFPLTVTSAQKNPTAFYLCASKVRGQGGYTFGSGTRLTVV.

CDR3 coding DNA: TGTGCCAGCAGTTACGGGACAGGGACGTCCTACGAGCAGTACTTC. Encoded protein: CASSYGTGTSYEQYF. V and J are TRBV6-5 and TRBJ2-7, with 9 bases matching TRBD1. CDR3 size: 15 residues. After removal of 2 bases from V and 1 base from J, the junction contained 3 bases not matched to a gene. Looked up from germline, CDR1 is MNHEY and CDR2 is SVGAGI.

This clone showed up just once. The CDR3 loop reads CASSLLAPGTVNTEAFF. Here the CDR3 DNA reads TGTGCCAGCAGCTTATTGGCTCCCGGGACAGTGAACACTGAAGCTTTCTTT. The chain links TRBV7-2 to TRBJ1-1; 7 nucleotides match TRBD1. This CDR3 contains 17 residues. Per the germline V gene, CDR1 is SGHTA and CDR2 is FQGNSA. Trimming cost V 2 bases and J 0 bases; bases outside gene matches: 9.

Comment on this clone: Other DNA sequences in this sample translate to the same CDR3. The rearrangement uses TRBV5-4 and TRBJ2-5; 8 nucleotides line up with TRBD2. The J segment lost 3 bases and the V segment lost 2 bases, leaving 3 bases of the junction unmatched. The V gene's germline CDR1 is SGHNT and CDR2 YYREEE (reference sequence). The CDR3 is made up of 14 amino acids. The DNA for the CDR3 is TGTGCCAGCAGCTTTCCGGGGGGGAAAGAGACCCAGTACTTC. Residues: CASSFPGGKETQYF.

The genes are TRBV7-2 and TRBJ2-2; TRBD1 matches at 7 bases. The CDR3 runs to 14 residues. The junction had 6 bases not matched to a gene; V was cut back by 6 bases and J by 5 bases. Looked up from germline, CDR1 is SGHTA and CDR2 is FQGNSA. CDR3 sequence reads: CASRGAGGTGELFF. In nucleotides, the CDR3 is TGTGCCAGCAGGGGGGCAGGGGGTACCGGGGAGCTGTTTTTT.

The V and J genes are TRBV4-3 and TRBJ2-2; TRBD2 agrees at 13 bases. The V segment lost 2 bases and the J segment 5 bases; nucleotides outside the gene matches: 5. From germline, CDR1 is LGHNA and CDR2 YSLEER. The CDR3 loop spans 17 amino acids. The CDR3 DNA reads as TGCGCCAGCAGCCAAACTAGCGGGGGGGCCGGAACCGGGGAGCTGTTTTTT. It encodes CASSQTSGGAGTGELFF.

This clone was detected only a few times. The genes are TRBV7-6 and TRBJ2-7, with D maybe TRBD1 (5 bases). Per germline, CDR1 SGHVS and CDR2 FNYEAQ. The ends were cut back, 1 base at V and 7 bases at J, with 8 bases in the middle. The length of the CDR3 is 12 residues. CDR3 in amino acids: CASSLGGEEQYF. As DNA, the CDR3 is TGTGCCAGCAGCTTAGGGGGCGAGGAGCAGTACTTC.

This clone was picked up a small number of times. CDR3 nucleotides: TGTGCCAGCAGCTTAGCGACTAGCACAGATACGCAGTATTTT. This sequence encodes CASSLATSTDTQYF. V gene TRBV7-9 combines with J gene TRBJ2-3; the D is unclear. Germline V CDR1 and CDR2: SEHNR, FQNEAQ (reference sequence). Trimming took off 0 bases at V and 0 bases at J, with 4 bases between the two ends. CDR3 length: 14 residues.

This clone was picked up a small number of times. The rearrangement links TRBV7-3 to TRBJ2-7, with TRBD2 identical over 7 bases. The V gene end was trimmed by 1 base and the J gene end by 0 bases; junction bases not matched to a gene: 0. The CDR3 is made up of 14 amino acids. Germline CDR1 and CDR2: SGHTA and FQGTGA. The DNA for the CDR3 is TGTGCCAGCAGCTTAAGCGGGAGCTCCTACGAGCAGTACTTC. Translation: CASSLSGSSYEQYF.